This TCR beta chain originates from a study of CD8+ T cells in alopecia areata. In its sample, this clone was seen once. Investigators isolated RNA and reverse transcribed it into cDNA to act as the sequencing template. Some clones are missing from TCRdb's copy, which holds only in-frame ones; the method was immunoSEQ multiplex PCR. The sample has about 110,000 clones, roughly 84% seen once. The treatment was: oral pan-JAK inhibitor, 5-10 mg twice daily. PBMCs yielded sorted CD4+ and CD8+ T cells. Looked up from germline, CDR1 is MNHEY and CDR2 is SMNVEV (reference sequence). The length of the CDR3 is 16 residues. The J segment lost 5 bases and the V segment lost 3 bases, leaving 10 bases of the junction unmatched.

The rearrangement uses TRBV27 and TRBJ2-3; 8 nucleotides line up with TRBD2. The receptor's source is a human donor with alopecia areata. The source was CD8+ T cells sorted from blood, collected at week 24, from a patient treated with tofacitinib. CDR3 DNA: TGTGCCAGCAGTTTCGGGACCGGGACTAGTAAAGATACGCAGTATTTT. Translation: CASSFGTGTSKDTQYF.